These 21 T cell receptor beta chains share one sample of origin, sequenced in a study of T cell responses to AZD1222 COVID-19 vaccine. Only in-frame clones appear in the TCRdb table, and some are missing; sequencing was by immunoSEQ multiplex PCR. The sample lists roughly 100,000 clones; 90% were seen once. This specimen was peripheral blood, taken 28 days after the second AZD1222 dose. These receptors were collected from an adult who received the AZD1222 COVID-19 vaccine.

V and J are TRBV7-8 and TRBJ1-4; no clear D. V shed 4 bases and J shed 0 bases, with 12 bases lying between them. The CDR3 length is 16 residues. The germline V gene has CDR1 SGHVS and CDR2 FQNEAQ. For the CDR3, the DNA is TGTGCCAGCAGCTCCACACAGCCCGCAACTAATGAAAAACTGTTTTTT. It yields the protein CASSSTQPATNEKLFF.

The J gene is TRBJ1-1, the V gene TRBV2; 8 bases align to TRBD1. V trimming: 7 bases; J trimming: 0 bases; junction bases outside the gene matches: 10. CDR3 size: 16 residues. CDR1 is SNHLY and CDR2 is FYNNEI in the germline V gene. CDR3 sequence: CASTVQGGLMNTEAFF. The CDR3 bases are TGTGCCAGCACGGTACAGGGGGGACTTATGAACACTGAAGCTTTCTTT.

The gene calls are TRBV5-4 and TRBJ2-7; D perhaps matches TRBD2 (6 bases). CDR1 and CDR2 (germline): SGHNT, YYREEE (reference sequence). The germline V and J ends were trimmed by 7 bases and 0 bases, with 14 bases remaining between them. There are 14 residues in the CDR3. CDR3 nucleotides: TGTGCCAGCCACGGGACTGGGAGCTCCTACGAGCAGTACTTC. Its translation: CASHGTGSSYEQYF. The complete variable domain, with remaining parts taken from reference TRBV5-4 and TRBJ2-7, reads ETGVTQSPTHLIKTRGQQVTLRCSSQSGHNTVSWYQQALGQGPQFIFQYYREEENGRGNFPPRFSGLQFPNYSSELNVNALELDDSALYLCASHGTGSSYEQYFGPGTRLTVT.

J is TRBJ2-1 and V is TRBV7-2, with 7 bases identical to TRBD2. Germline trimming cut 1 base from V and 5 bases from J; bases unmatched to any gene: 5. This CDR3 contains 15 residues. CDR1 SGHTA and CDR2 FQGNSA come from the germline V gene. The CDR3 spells CASSLVASGNNEQFF. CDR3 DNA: TGTGCCAGCAGCTTAGTGGCTAGCGGCAACAATGAGCAGTTCTTC.

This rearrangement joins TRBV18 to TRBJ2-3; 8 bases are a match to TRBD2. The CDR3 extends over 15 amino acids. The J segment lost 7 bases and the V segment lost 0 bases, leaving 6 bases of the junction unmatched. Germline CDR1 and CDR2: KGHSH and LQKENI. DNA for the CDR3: TGTGCCAGCTCACCACCGGGCGGGGGGACGAATACGCAGTATTTT. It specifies CASSPPGGGTNTQYF. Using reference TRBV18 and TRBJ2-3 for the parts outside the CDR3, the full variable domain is NAGVMQNPRHLVRRRGQEARLRCSPMKGHSHVYWYRQLPEEGLKFMVYLQKENIIDESGMPKERFSAEFPKEGPSILRIQQVVRGDSAAYFCASSPPGGGTNTQYFGPGTRLTVL.

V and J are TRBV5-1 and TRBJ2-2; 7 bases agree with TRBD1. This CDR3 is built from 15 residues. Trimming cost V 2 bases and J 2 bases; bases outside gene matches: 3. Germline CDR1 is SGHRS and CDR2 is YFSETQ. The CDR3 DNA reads TGCGCCAGCAGCTTCCGGGACAGAAACACCGGGGAGCTGTTTTTT. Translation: CASSFRDRNTGELFF.

The CDR3 sequence is CASSYEGNTEAFF. Here the CDR3 DNA reads TGTGCCAGCAGCTATGAGGGTAACACTGAAGCTTTCTTT. The chain employs TRBV11-3 and TRBJ1-1; D not resolved. V lost 4 bases and J lost 2, with 8 bases in between. This CDR3 is built from 13 residues. Germline V lookup: CDR1 SGHNT, CDR2 YENEEA.

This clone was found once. In nucleotides, the CDR3 is TGTGCCAGCGGAGCGGTTCGGCCCGGAAATTCACCCCTCCACTTT. This codes for CASGAVRPGNSPLHF. This chain links TRBV9 with TRBJ1-6; unclear D gene. The CDR3 has 15 amino acids. Trimming removed 7 bases from V and 7 bases from J, with 18 bases in between. The germline gives CDR1 SGDLS, CDR2 YYNGEE.

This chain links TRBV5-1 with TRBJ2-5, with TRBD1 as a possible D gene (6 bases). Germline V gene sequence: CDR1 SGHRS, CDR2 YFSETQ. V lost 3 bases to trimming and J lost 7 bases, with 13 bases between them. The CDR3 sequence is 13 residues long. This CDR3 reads CASSSTDSGTQYF. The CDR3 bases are TGCGCCAGCAGCTCAACGGACAGTGGGACCCAGTACTTC. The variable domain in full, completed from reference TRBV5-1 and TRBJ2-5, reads KAGVTQTPRYLIKTRGQQVTLSCSPISGHRSVSWYQQTPGQGLQFLFEYFSETQRNKGNFPGRFSGRQFSNSRSEMNVSTLELGDSALYLCASSSTDSGTQYFGPGTRLLVL.

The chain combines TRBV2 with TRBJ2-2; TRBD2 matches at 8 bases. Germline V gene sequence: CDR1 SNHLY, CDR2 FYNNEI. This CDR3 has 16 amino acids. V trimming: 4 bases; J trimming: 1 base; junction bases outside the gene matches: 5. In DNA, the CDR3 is TGTGCCAGCAGTGTTGAAGCGGGGGAGAACACCGGGGAGCTGTTTTTT. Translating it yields CASSVEAGENTGELFF.

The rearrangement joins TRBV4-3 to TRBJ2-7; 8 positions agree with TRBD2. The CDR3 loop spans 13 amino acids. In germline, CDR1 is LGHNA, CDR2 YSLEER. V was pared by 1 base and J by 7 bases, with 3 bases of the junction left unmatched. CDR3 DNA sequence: TGCGCCAGCAGCCAAGGAATAGCGGGGGAGCAGTACTTC. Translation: CASSQGIAGEQYF.

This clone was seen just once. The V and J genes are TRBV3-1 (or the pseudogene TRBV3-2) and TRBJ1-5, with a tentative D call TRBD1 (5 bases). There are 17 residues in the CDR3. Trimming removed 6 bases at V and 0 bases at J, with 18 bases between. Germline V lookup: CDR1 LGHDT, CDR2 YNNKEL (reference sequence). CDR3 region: CASSLYHRIYSNQPQHF. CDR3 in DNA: TGTGCCAGCAGTCTATACCACAGGATTTATAGCAATCAGCCCCAGCATTTT.

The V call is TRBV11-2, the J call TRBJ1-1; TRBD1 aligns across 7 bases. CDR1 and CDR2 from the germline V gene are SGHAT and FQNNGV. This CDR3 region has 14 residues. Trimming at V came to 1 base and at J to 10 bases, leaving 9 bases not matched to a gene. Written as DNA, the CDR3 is TGTGCCAGCAGCTTAGGAGTACAGGGGATGAGAGCTTTCTTT. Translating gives CASSLGVQGMRAFF.

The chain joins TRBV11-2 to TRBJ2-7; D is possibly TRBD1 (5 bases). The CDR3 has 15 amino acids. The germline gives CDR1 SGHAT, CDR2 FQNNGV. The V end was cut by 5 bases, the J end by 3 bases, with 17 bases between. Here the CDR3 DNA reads TGTGCCAGCAGCGCCAGGGATTTAGGAGTCTACGAGCAGTACTTC. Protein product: CASSARDLGVYEQYF.

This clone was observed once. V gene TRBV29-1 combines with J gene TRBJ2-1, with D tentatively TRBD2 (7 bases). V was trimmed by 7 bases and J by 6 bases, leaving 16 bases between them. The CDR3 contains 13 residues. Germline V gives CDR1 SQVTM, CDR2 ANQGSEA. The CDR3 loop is CSGKGGPTNEQFF. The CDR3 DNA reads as TGCAGCGGAAAGGGGGGGCCGACCAATGAGCAGTTCTTC.

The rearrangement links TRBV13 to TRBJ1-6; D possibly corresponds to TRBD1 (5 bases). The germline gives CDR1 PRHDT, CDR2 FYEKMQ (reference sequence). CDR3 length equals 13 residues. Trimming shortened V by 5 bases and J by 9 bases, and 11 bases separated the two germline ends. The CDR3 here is CASSTRQFSPLHF. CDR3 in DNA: TGTGCCAGCAGCACCCGACAGTTTTCACCCCTCCACTTT.

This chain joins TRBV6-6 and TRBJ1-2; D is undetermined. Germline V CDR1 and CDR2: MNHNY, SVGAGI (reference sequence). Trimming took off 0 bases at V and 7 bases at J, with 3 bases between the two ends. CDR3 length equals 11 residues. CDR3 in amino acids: CASSYSTGYTF. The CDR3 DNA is TGTGCCAGCAGTTACTCGACTGGCTACACCTTC.

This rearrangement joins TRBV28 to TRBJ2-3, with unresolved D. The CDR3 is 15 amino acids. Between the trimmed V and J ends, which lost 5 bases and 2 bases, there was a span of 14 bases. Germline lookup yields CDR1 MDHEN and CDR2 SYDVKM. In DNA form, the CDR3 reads TGTGCCAGCAGTAAAGACCGAGAGGTCACAGATACGCAGTATTTT. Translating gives CASSKDREVTDTQYF. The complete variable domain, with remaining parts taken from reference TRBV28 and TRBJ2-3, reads DVKVTQSSRYLVKRTGEKVFLECVQDMDHENMFWYRQDPGLGLRLIYFSYDVKMKEKGDIPEGYSVSREKKERFSLILESASTNQTSMYLCASSKDREVTDTQYFGPGTRLTVL.

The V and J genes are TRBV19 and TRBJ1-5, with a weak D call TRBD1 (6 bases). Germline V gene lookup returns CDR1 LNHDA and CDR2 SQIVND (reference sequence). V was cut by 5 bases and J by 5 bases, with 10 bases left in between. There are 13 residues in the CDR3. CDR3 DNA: TGTGCCAGTAGTGTGGGGGGCGATCAGCCCCAGCATTTT. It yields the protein CASSVGGDQPQHF.

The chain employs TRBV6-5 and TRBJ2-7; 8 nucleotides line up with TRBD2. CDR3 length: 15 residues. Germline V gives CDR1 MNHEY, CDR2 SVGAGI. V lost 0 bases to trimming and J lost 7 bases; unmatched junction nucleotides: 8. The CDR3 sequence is CASSYSTREGEEQYF. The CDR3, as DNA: TGTGCCAGCAGTTACTCGACCCGGGAGGGGGAGGAGCAGTACTTC.

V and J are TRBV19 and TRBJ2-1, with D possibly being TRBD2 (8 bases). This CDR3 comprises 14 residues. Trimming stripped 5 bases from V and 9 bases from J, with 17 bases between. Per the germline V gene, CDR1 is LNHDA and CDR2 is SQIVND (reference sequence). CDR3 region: CASSQREGAVEQFF. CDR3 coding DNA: TGTGCCAGTAGTCAACGGGAGGGGGCGGTTGAGCAGTTCTTC.